This TCR beta chain was found in a study of CD8+ T cells in alopecia areata. Study as a whole: Each day, treated patients took oral tofacitinib twice, at 5 to 10 mg per dose. Findings of the study overall: As there was one nonresponder, how baseline CD8+ expansion relates to response remains uncertain. Persistence during tofacitinib was seen for many expanded lesional clones in scalp and blood.

After removal of 3 bases from V and 4 bases from J, the junction contained 3 bases not matched to a gene. The CDR3 extends over 16 amino acids. Germline V gene sequence: CDR1 LGHNA, CDR2 YNFKEQ. This clone was seen just once. Its antigen is as yet unknown. The treatment: oral pan-JAK inhibitor, 5-10 mg twice daily. Collected material from alopecia areata patients comprised lesional scalp punch biopsies and peripheral blood. Sequencing relied on a cDNA template that was reverse transcribed from extracted RNA. The data were produced by immunoSEQ multiplex PCR, yet TCRdb's version contains in-frame clones alone and is incomplete. The repertoire holds about 210,000 clones, with 50% to 75% as singletons.

The gene calls are TRBV4-2 and TRBJ2-1, with 13 bases matching TRBD2. The clonotype originates from a human donor with alopecia areata. The sample was CD4+ T cells sorted from blood, taken at week 4, from a patient treated with tofacitinib. The CDR3 sequence: CASSQTTSGGYNEQFF. Written as DNA, the CDR3 is TGTGCCAGCAGCCAGACGACTAGCGGGGGGTACAATGAGCAGTTCTTC.